This T cell receptor beta chain was captured in a study of regulatory T cells in long-lasting Graves disease. General observations from the study: Possibly, too few samples lowered accuracy. Compared with new cases, persistent Graves' patients showed reduced TCR diversity.

Time point indicated: newly diagnosed GD, antithyroid drugs for less than 3 months. Extracted PBMC RNA gave rise to the TCR library. In its sample, this clonotype was seen many times. Its target is not known. Library construction for TCR beta used iRepertoire HTBI primers and Arm-PCR of CDR3 regions. In the authors' workflow: Sequenced samples collectively carried approximately 58 TRBV and some 15 TRBJ segments. TCRdb independently ran MiXCR on the multiplex PCR reads; one entry per CDR3 protein. The V and J calls reflect TCRdb's pipeline rather than the authors' work. The table has roughly 510,000 distinct CDR3 sequences, 15% to 20% seen once. Germline V gene data show CDR1 as MDHEN and CDR2 as SYDVKM. CDR3 length: 14 amino acids. The V gene lost 7 bases and the J gene lost 5 bases, with 17 bases spanning the gap. These data were also reused for a study on T cells in Graves' hyperthyroidism and ophthalmopathy. This second study notes: Blood also carried most thyroid clonotypes expanded above 0.001.

The V gene is TRBV28, the J gene TRBJ2-5; maybe TRBD2 (5 bases). This clonotype originated in a man between 18 and 35 years old with Graves disease. This material consisted of peripheral blood mononuclear cells (PBMCs), taken at new diagnosis, from a patient treated with antithyroid drugs. CDR3 nucleotides: TGTGCCAGCACGGGGTCTCTAGAGCGGGAGACCCAGTACTTC. It codes for CASTGSLERETQYF.